A single sample gave rise to the 2 T cell receptor beta chains below, sequenced in a study of read filtering for tumor transcriptome and immune sequencing. From 350 to 500 ng of RNA, a library with molecular barcoded alpha/delta and beta/gamma adaptors was made. TCRdb re-called the reads through MiXCR, storing one row per CDR3 protein. Of approximately 37,000 distinct CDR3 sequences listed, around 13% were seen once; the top ten hold around 19%. Sequencing input: a population of CD138-negative cells sorted from bone marrow. All receptors come from a donor at least 40 years old with multiple myeloma.

The chain employs TRBV10-3 and TRBJ2-1; the match to TRBD2 covers 14 bases. Losses at the gene ends were 6 bases for V and 3 bases for J; bases not matched to a gene: 4. CDR3 length equals 16 residues. Germline values: CDR1 ENHRY, CDR2 SYGVKD. The CDR3 loop reads CAISGTSGGSYNEQFF. The CDR3 DNA reads as TGTGCCATCAGCGGGACTAGCGGGGGAAGCTACAATGAGCAGTTCTTC.

This clonotype was seen at least ten times. The V and J genes are TRBV10-3 and TRBJ1-1; weak D call: TRBD1 (5 bases). The V and J ends lost 0 bases and 8 bases respectively, with 10 bases between them. This CDR3 comprises 13 residues. Germline assignment: CDR1 ENHRY and CDR2 SYGVKD. CDR3 DNA sequence: TGTGCCATCAGTGAGTCAGTAGGGGAGGAAGCTTTCTTT. Its translation is CAISESVGEEAFF.